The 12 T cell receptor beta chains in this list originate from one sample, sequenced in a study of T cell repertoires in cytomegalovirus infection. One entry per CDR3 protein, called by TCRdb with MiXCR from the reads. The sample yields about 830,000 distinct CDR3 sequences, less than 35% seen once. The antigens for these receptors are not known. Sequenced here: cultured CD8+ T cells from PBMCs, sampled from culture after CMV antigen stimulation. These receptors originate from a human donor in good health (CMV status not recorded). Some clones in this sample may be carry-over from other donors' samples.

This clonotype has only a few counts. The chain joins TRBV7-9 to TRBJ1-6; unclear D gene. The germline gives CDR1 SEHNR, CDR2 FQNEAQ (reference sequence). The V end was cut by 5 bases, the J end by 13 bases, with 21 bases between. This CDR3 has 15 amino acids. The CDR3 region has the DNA TGTGCCAGCAGCCCCGGACCGATCTCTGTTGAGCCCCTCCACTTT. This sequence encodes CASSPGPISVEPLHF.

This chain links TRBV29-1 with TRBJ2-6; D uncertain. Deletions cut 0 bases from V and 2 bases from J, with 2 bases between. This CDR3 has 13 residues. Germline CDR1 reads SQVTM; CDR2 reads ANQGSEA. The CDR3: CSVEDAGANVLTF. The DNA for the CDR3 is TGCAGCGTTGAAGATGCTGGGGCCAACGTCCTGACTTTC.

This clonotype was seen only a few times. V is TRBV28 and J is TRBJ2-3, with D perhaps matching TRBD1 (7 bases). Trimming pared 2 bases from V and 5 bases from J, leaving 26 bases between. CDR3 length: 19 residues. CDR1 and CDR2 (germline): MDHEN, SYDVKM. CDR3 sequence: CASSLRTGAHGTSVDTQYF. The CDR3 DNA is TGTGCCAGCAGTTTAAGGACAGGAGCCCACGGGACTTCGGTAGATACGCAGTATTTT.

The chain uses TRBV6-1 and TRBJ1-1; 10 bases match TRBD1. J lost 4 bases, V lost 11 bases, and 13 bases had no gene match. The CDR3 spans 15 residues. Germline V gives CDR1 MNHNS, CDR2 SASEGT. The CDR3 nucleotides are TGTGCCCTCCGGGGACAGGGGCTGTCGGGCACTGAAGCTTTCTTT. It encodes CALRGQGLSGTEAFF.

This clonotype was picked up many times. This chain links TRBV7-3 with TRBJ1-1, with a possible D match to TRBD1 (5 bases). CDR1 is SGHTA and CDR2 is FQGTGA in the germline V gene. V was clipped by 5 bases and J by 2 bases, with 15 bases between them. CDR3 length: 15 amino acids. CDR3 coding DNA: TGTGCCAGCAGCAAAACCGCCGGGACCAACACTGAAGCTTTCTTT. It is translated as CASSKTAGTNTEAFF.

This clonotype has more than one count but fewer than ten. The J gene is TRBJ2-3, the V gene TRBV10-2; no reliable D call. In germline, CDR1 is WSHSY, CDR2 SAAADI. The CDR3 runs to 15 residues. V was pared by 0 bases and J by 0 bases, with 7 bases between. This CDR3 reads CASSESASSTDTQYF. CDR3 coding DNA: TGCGCCAGCAGTGAGTCGGCCTCTAGCACAGATACGCAGTATTTT.

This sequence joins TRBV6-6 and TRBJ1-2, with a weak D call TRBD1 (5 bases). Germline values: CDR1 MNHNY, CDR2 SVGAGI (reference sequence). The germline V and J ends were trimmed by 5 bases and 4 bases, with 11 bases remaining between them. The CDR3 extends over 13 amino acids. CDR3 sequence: CASSNPRGYGYTF. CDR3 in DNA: TGTGCCAGCAGTAACCCGAGGGGCTATGGCTACACCTTC.

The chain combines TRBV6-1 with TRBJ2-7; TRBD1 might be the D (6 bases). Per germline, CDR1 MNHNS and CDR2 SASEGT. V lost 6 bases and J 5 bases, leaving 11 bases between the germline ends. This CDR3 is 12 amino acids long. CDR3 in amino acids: CASSLDRHEQYF. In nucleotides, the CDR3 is TGTGCCAGCAGCCTGGACAGACACGAGCAGTACTTC.

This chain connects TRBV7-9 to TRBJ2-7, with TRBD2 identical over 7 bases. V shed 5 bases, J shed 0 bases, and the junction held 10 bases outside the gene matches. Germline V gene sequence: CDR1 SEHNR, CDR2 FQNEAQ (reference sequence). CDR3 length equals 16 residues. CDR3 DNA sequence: TGTGCCAGCAGCCCTCCGAGCGGGGCTACCTCCTACGAGCAGTACGTC. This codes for CASSPPSGATSYEQYV.

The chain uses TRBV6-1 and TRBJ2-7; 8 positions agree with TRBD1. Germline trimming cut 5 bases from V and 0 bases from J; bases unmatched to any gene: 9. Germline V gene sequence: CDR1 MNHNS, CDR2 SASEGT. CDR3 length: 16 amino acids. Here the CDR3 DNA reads TGTGCCAGCAGTACCAGACAGGGGAAGGGCTCCTACGAGCAGTACGTC. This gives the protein CASSTRQGKGSYEQYV.

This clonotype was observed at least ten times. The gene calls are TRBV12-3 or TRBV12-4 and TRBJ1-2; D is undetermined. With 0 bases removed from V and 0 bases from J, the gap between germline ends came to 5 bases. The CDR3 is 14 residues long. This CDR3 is CASSLAGANYGYTF. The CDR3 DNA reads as TGTGCCAGCAGTTTAGCCGGGGCTAACTATGGCTACACCTTC.

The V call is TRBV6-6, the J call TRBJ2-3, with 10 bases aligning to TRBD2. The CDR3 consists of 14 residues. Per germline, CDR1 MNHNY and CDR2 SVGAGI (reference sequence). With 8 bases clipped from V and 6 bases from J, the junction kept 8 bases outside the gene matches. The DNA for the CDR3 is TGTGCCAGCTTCGGGACTAGCGAAGCTGATACGCAGTATTTT. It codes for CASFGTSEADTQYF.